This T cell receptor beta chain comes out of a study of tumour-infiltrating T cells in Burkitt lymphoma. The wider study: Productive clonality predicted overall and progression-free survival.

Assay used: immunoSEQ multiplex PCR; TCRdb lists only in-frame clones, some missing. The repertoire has about 5,400 clones, 9.9% of them found once; the top ten carry 2.2%. The CDR3 has 14 residues. V shed 6 bases and J shed 5 bases, with 14 bases lying between them. Germline loops: CDR1 MDHEN, CDR2 SYDVKM. The sample comprised tumor tissue. This chain connects TRBV28 to TRBJ2-1, with no clear D. This TCR was recovered from a human donor with diffuse large B-cell lymphoma. The CDR3 DNA sequence: TGTGCCAGCAGGCCTGATGACACGGACAATGAGCAGTTCTTC. Translation: CASRPDDTDNEQFF.